This is a list of T cell receptor beta chains from one sample in a study of blood T cell repertoires in COVID-19. Repertoires were generated with immunoSEQ multiplex PCR, while TCRdb's copy carries only in-frame clones and drops some. The top ten hold around a fifth of the sample, which has roughly 16,000 clones, roughly 82% seen once. Sequenced: peripheral blood. Every receptor here comes from a man older than 75 with active COVID-19. Each CDR3 is given with its conserved first and last residue. Fields, in order: D gene, V gene, J gene, clone size, CDR3 DNA, CDR3 protein. D genes are given only for firm matches. Clone size is shown for a subset of rows, as once, few, many or a class of expanded clone.

d_gene: TRBD2
v_gene: TRBV4-2
j_gene: TRBJ2-1
abundance: once
CDR3nt: TGTGCCAGCAGCACCCATCTAGCGGGAGGGCTCGATGAGCAGTTCTTC
CDR3aa: CASSTHLAGGLDEQFF

d_gene: TRBD1
v_gene: TRBV11-2
j_gene: TRBJ2-1
abundance: -
CDR3nt: TGTGCCAGCAGCCCGAGGACAGGGCCCGGGAATGAGCAGTTCTTC
CDR3aa: CASSPRTGPGNEQFF

d_gene: -
v_gene: TRBV7-9
j_gene: TRBJ1-3
abundance: -
CDR3nt: TGTGCCTCGGCAGGGGCCTCTGGAAACACCATATATTTT
CDR3aa: CASAGASGNTIYF

d_gene: -
v_gene: TRBV6-2/TRBV6-3
j_gene: TRBJ1-1
abundance: -
CDR3nt: TGTGCCAGCAGTTCCGGGTGGTCGAACACTGAAGCTTTCTTT
CDR3aa: CASSSGWSNTEAFF

d_gene: TRBD2
v_gene: TRBV6-5
j_gene: TRBJ2-7
abundance: -
CDR3nt: TGTGCCAGCAAGGTTAGGCGGGAGGGGTACGAGCAGTACTTC
CDR3aa: CASKVRREGYEQYF

d_gene: -
v_gene: TRBV5-6
j_gene: TRBJ1-1
abundance: few
CDR3nt: TGTGCCAGCAGTGCGGCGGGGGACACTGAAGCTTTCTTT
CDR3aa: CASSAAGDTEAFF

d_gene: TRBD1
v_gene: TRBV2
j_gene: TRBJ1-4
abundance: -
CDR3nt: TGTGCCAGCAGAGGGGGGACAGCAACTAATGAAAAACTGTTTTTT
CDR3aa: CASRGGTATNEKLFF

d_gene: -
v_gene: TRBV27
j_gene: TRBJ1-2
abundance: -
CDR3nt: TGTGCCAGCAGTCTGAACCGACAGGCCCGCTATGGCTACACCTTC
CDR3aa: CASSLNRQARYGYTF

d_gene: -
v_gene: TRBV19
j_gene: TRBJ2-4
abundance: -
CDR3nt: TGTGCCAGTAGTACGGACTGGGGAAACATTCAGTACTTC
CDR3aa: CASSTDWGNIQYF

d_gene: TRBD2
v_gene: TRBV7-2
j_gene: TRBJ2-2
abundance: -
CDR3nt: TGTGCCAGCAGCTTCACTAGCGGGAGGGGTACCGGGGAGCTGTTTTTT
CDR3aa: CASSFTSGRGTGELFF

d_gene: -
v_gene: TRBV7-9
j_gene: TRBJ1-2
abundance: -
CDR3nt: TGTGCCAGCAGCAACGCCCCGACAGGTACCTTCGATGGCTACACCTTC
CDR3aa: CASSNAPTGTFDGYTF

d_gene: TRBD1
v_gene: TRBV7-9
j_gene: TRBJ1-2
abundance: -
CDR3nt: TGTGCCAGCAGCTTAGGGACAGGCTATGGCTACACCTTC
CDR3aa: CASSLGTGYGYTF

d_gene: TRBD2
v_gene: TRBV5-1
j_gene: TRBJ2-2
abundance: once
CDR3nt: TGCGCCAGCAGCTTGGCCGAGGTAGCGGGAATTACCGGGGAGCTGTTTTTT
CDR3aa: CASSLAEVAGITGELFF

d_gene: -
v_gene: TRBV9
j_gene: TRBJ2-2
abundance: -
CDR3nt: TGTGCCAGCAGCGTAGCTACGGGAGCCGGAGTCACCGGGGAGCTGTTTTTT
CDR3aa: CASSVATGAGVTGELFF

d_gene: -
v_gene: TRBV7-9
j_gene: TRBJ2-1
abundance: -
CDR3nt: TGTGCCAGCAGCTTGGGGCGTTTGGTCCAGAATGAGCAGTTCTTC
CDR3aa: CASSLGRLVQNEQFF

d_gene: -
v_gene: TRBV29-1
j_gene: TRBJ2-5
abundance: once
CDR3nt: TGCAGCGTAGCGCCGTCGGCTTTACAAGAGACCCAGTACTTC
CDR3aa: CSVAPSALQETQYF

d_gene: TRBD1
v_gene: TRBV9
j_gene: TRBJ2-7
abundance: -
CDR3nt: TGTGCCAGCAGCGGCCGGGACAGGGGGAGAAAGTACGAGCAGTACTTC
CDR3aa: CASSGRDRGRKYEQYF

d_gene: TRBD2
v_gene: TRBV5-4
j_gene: TRBJ2-1
abundance: -
CDR3nt: TGTGCCAGCAGCTCAGGGGGAGCTAGCGGGGACAATGAGCAGTTCTTC
CDR3aa: CASSSGGASGDNEQFF

d_gene: TRBD2
v_gene: TRBV10-3
j_gene: TRBJ2-7
abundance: -
CDR3nt: TGTGCCATCAACCAGCGGGAGTCGGGCGAGCAGTACTTC
CDR3aa: CAINQRESGEQYF

d_gene: TRBD2
v_gene: TRBV28
j_gene: TRBJ2-7
abundance: -
CDR3nt: TGTGCCAGCAGTTCCTCAAGGGCGGGAGGATCCTACGAGCAGTACTTC
CDR3aa: CASSSSRAGGSYEQYF

d_gene: -
v_gene: TRBV5-4
j_gene: TRBJ2-1
abundance: -
CDR3nt: TGTGCCAGCAGCTTGGAAACAGTCTCCTACAATGAGCAGTTCTTC
CDR3aa: CASSLETVSYNEQFF

d_gene: -
v_gene: TRBV5-6
j_gene: TRBJ1-3
abundance: -
CDR3nt: TGTGCCAGCAGCGCGAAGAACGGGTGGCAGGGAAACACCATATATTTT
CDR3aa: CASSAKNGWQGNTIYF

d_gene: -
v_gene: TRBV18
j_gene: TRBJ2-5
abundance: -
CDR3nt: TGTGCCAGCTCACCCCTACGTAGCGGTGAGGAGACCCAGTACTTC
CDR3aa: CASSPLRSGEETQYF

d_gene: TRBD1
v_gene: TRBV28
j_gene: TRBJ2-7
abundance: -
CDR3nt: TGTGCCAGCAGCCTAGCCGACAGGGGGCACTCCTACGAGCAGTACTTC
CDR3aa: CASSLADRGHSYEQYF

d_gene: TRBD2
v_gene: TRBV4-2
j_gene: TRBJ2-1
abundance: once
CDR3nt: TGTGCCAGCAGCCAAGAGCTAGCGGGAGGCACCTACAATGAGCAGTTCTTC
CDR3aa: CASSQELAGGTYNEQFF

d_gene: TRBD2
v_gene: TRBV18
j_gene: TRBJ2-3
abundance: -
CDR3nt: TGTGCCAGCTCACTCGGGGTAGCGGGATTTGCAGATACGCAGTATTTT
CDR3aa: CASSLGVAGFADTQYF

d_gene: -
v_gene: TRBV2
j_gene: TRBJ1-1
abundance: -
CDR3nt: TGTGCCGGCTCGGAAGGAGGGAGAAGGACTGAAGCTTTCTTT
CDR3aa: CAGSEGGRRTEAFF

d_gene: -
v_gene: TRBV5-4
j_gene: TRBJ1-1
abundance: -
CDR3nt: TGTGCCAGCAGCTTGGGAAAGACACCAAAAGCTTTCTTT
CDR3aa: CASSLGKTPKAFF

d_gene: -
v_gene: TRBV7-9
j_gene: TRBJ2-3
abundance: once
CDR3nt: TGTGCCAGCAGCTTAGGGTCCTACCGGAGGGGAGATACGCAGTATTTT
CDR3aa: CASSLGSYRRGDTQYF

d_gene: -
v_gene: TRBV30
j_gene: TRBJ2-1
abundance: few
CDR3nt: TGTGCCTGGAGTTTAGGGGGGCAGGGGGGAAATGAGCAGTTCTTC
CDR3aa: CAWSLGGQGGNEQFF

d_gene: -
v_gene: TRBV6-5
j_gene: TRBJ1-6
abundance: -
CDR3nt: TGTGCCAGCAGCCAGGACAGAAACTATAATTCACCCCTCCACTTT
CDR3aa: CASSQDRNYNSPLHF

d_gene: -
v_gene: TRBV18
j_gene: TRBJ2-7
abundance: once
CDR3nt: TGTGCCAGCTCACCACTCGGACCCCCCGACAGCGAGCAGTACTTC
CDR3aa: CASSPLGPPDSEQYF

d_gene: -
v_gene: TRBV9
j_gene: TRBJ1-2
abundance: -
CDR3nt: TGTGCCAGCAGCGTAGAACGGGGAAACTATGGCTACACCTTC
CDR3aa: CASSVERGNYGYTF

d_gene: TRBD1
v_gene: TRBV11-2
j_gene: TRBJ2-7
abundance: -
CDR3nt: TGTGCCAGCAGCTTAGGGGGGACAGGGTCCTACGAGCAGTACTTC
CDR3aa: CASSLGGTGSYEQYF

d_gene: TRBD2
v_gene: TRBV18
j_gene: TRBJ2-1
abundance: -
CDR3nt: TGTGCCAGCTCCCTAACTAGCGGGATTTACAATGAGCAGTTCTTC
CDR3aa: CASSLTSGIYNEQFF

d_gene: -
v_gene: TRBV3-1/TRBV3-2
j_gene: TRBJ2-7
abundance: few
CDR3nt: TGTGCCAGCAGCCAACGCACTCATTACGAGCAGTACTTC
CDR3aa: CASSQRTHYEQYF

d_gene: -
v_gene: TRBV19
j_gene: TRBJ1-5
abundance: -
CDR3nt: TGTGCCAGTACCCCGGGGAGCAATCAGCCCCAGCATTTT
CDR3aa: CASTPGSNQPQHF

d_gene: -
v_gene: TRBV15
j_gene: TRBJ2-1
abundance: -
CDR3nt: TGTGCCACCAGCAGAGATTCCATCGGGATGATAACGAATGAGCAGTTCTTC
CDR3aa: CATSRDSIGMITNEQFF

d_gene: -
v_gene: TRBV18
j_gene: TRBJ2-5
abundance: -
CDR3nt: TGTGCCAGCTCACCAGTCCGAGAGACCCAGTACTTC
CDR3aa: CASSPVRETQYF

d_gene: -
v_gene: TRBV14
j_gene: TRBJ2-1
abundance: -
CDR3nt: TGTGCCAGCAGCCCTTCCTCGAGCGCGGGCTCCTACAATGAGCAGTTCTTC
CDR3aa: CASSPSSSAGSYNEQFF

d_gene: TRBD1
v_gene: TRBV7-2
j_gene: TRBJ2-7
abundance: -
CDR3nt: TGTGCCAGCAGCTTAGGGGGGAGCAGGGGGCTGTACGAGCAGTACTTC
CDR3aa: CASSLGGSRGLYEQYF

d_gene: TRBD1
v_gene: TRBV2
j_gene: TRBJ2-5
abundance: -
CDR3nt: TGTGCCAGCAGTCGGGACAGGGGTTCCGTGTCAGAGACCCAGTACTTC
CDR3aa: CASSRDRGSVSETQYF

d_gene: -
v_gene: TRBV24-1
j_gene: TRBJ2-7
abundance: -
CDR3nt: TGTGCCACAACAACCCCCCTAGCGCCCTTTTACCTCTCCTACGAGCAGTACTTC
CDR3aa: CATTTPLAPFYLSYEQYF

d_gene: TRBD2
v_gene: TRBV27
j_gene: TRBJ2-3
abundance: -
CDR3nt: TGTGCCAGCAGTTACACAGCCTCCGGGACTAGCGGGAGCACAGATACGCAGTATTTT
CDR3aa: CASSYTASGTSGSTDTQYF

d_gene: TRBD2
v_gene: TRBV27
j_gene: TRBJ2-4
abundance: -
CDR3nt: TGTGCCAGCAGTCCTTCGGGAGGGGTGGAGTTCTTC
CDR3aa: CASSPSGGVEFF

d_gene: TRBD1
v_gene: TRBV11-2
j_gene: TRBJ2-2
abundance: -
CDR3nt: TGTGCCAGCAGACTGGGACAGACGAACACCGGGGAGCTGTTTTTT
CDR3aa: CASRLGQTNTGELFF

d_gene: -
v_gene: TRBV4-2
j_gene: TRBJ2-3
abundance: -
CDR3nt: TGTGCCAGCAGTCCAAGAAATAGGATCGGGGATACGCAGTATTTT
CDR3aa: CASSPRNRIGDTQYF

d_gene: -
v_gene: TRBV6-1
j_gene: TRBJ2-7
abundance: -
CDR3nt: TGTGCCAGCAGTGAAGTGCTGAATCCGGCCTACGAGCAGTACTTC
CDR3aa: CASSEVLNPAYEQYF

d_gene: TRBD2
v_gene: TRBV24-1
j_gene: TRBJ2-5
abundance: -
CDR3nt: TGTGCCACCAGTGACCCGGGACTAGCGGGAGTTCAGACCCAGTACTTC
CDR3aa: CATSDPGLAGVQTQYF

d_gene: -
v_gene: TRBV28
j_gene: TRBJ2-7
abundance: -
CDR3nt: TGTGCCAGCAGTTCCGGGAGTTTCGAGCAGTACTTC
CDR3aa: CASSSGSFEQYF

d_gene: -
v_gene: TRBV12-3/TRBV12-4
j_gene: TRBJ2-7
abundance: medium-sized
CDR3nt: TGTGCCAGCAGTATGGAGGGTGGGGAGCAGTACTTC
CDR3aa: CASSMEGGEQYF

d_gene: -
v_gene: TRBV4-3
j_gene: TRBJ2-1
abundance: -
CDR3nt: TGCGCCAGCAGCCAAGGGCCTACAGGGTATGGCTCCTACAATGAGCAGTTCTTC
CDR3aa: CASSQGPTGYGSYNEQFF

d_gene: -
v_gene: TRBV5-8
j_gene: TRBJ1-2
abundance: -
CDR3nt: TGTGCCAGCAGCTTGATCGGGTACTATGGCTACACCTTC
CDR3aa: CASSLIGYYGYTF

d_gene: TRBD2
v_gene: TRBV9
j_gene: TRBJ2-3
abundance: -
CDR3nt: TGTGCCAGCAGCGCCGGGACTAGCGGGATATACACAGATACGCAGTATTTT
CDR3aa: CASSAGTSGIYTDTQYF

d_gene: -
v_gene: TRBV10-2
j_gene: TRBJ1-3
abundance: -
CDR3nt: TGCGCCAGCCAAACCGACCGGAGCTCTGGAAACACCATATATTTT
CDR3aa: CASQTDRSSGNTIYF

d_gene: -
v_gene: TRBV7-8
j_gene: TRBJ2-1
abundance: -
CDR3nt: TGTGCCAGCAGCTTAGGACAGGTAGGCTCCTACAATGAGCAGTTCTTC
CDR3aa: CASSLGQVGSYNEQFF

d_gene: TRBD1
v_gene: TRBV28
j_gene: TRBJ1-6
abundance: -
CDR3nt: TGTGCCAGCAGTTTGGGACAGTATAATTCACCCCTCCACTTT
CDR3aa: CASSLGQYNSPLHF

d_gene: -
v_gene: TRBV5-6
j_gene: TRBJ2-5
abundance: -
CDR3nt: TGTGCCAGCAGCTCCCGGTTAAAACAGGGAAAAGAGACCCAGTACTTC
CDR3aa: CASSSRLKQGKETQYF